This entry is about one T cell receptor beta chain. The CDR3 covers 15 residues. V lost 5 bases, J lost 3 bases, and 17 bases lay in between. The germline CDR1 and CDR2 sequences are LNHDA and SQIVND (reference sequence). The source of the sample is a study of blood T cell repertoires in COVID-19. As for the study in general: Sites across the United States, Italy and Spain contributed samples from acute and convalescent COVID-19. Sample material is recorded as cDNA or gDNA derived from T cells, B-cell-depleted T cells, or PBMCs.

Per the original methods: It was from reference gene primer amplification that nucleated cell counts were estimated. The repertoire was sequenced with immunoSEQ multiplex PCR; TCRdb's copy has only in-frame clones and lacks some. V and J calls and clone size are as listed in that table; D and trimming were resolved from the DNA. The table has over 85,000 clones, around 74% seen once; the top ten hold approximately 8%. This TCR derives from a woman aged 55 to 70 with acute or convalescent COVID-19. J is TRBJ2-7 and V is TRBV19; D might be TRBD1 (6 bases). Sequenced: peripheral blood. In DNA, the CDR3 is TGTGCCAGTAGTGAAAGGACAGTGCACTTCTACGAGCAGTACTTC. It translates to CASSERTVHFYEQYF.